These 27 T cell receptor beta chains share one sample of origin, sequenced in a study of Graves' ophthalmopathy and Graves' hyperthyroidism. TCR beta CDR3 regions were amplified from RNA transcripts. RT-PCR was first run with HTBI primers, then multiplex PCR in a second round. TCRdb called the multiplex PCR reads again in MiXCR, with one record for every CDR3 protein. The sample includes over a million distinct CDR3 sequences, 36% of them seen just once. The sequenced sample was peripheral blood or thyroid tissue (not recorded which). The receptor set was obtained from an adult man with Graves' hyperthyroidism.

This clonotype was detected many times. The chain is built from TRBV2 and TRBJ2-7; D gene ambiguous. V was clipped by 3 bases and J by 4 bases, with 4 bases between them. The germline V gene encodes CDR1 SNHLY and CDR2 FYNNEI. This CDR3 spans 11 amino acids. The CDR3 coding sequence is TGTGCCAGCAGTGACAGGTACGAGCAGTACTTC. Translating it yields CASSDRYEQYF.

The chain combines TRBV29-1 with TRBJ2-7; 13 nucleotides line up with TRBD2. The CDR3 runs 14 residues. V was clipped by 4 bases and J by 6 bases; unmatched bases: 6. CDR1 and CDR2 from the germline V gene are SQVTM and ANQGSEA. CDR3 amino acids: CSVAVGLAGIEQYF. CDR3 in DNA: TGCAGCGTTGCGGTGGGACTAGCGGGGATCGAGCAGTACTTC.

The rearrangement links TRBV7-3 to TRBJ1-1; D gene uncertain. This CDR3 is built from 15 residues. The V gene's germline CDR1 is SGHTA and CDR2 FQGTGA. The germline V and J ends were trimmed by 5 bases and 5 bases, with 18 bases remaining between them. The CDR3 DNA is TGTGCCAGCAGCCCAAACGATGGGAGGCGGACTGAAGCTTTCTTT. Protein sequence: CASSPNDGRRTEAFF.

This clonotype turned up a few times. The J gene is TRBJ2-5, the V gene TRBV11-2; no clear D gene. Germline lookup yields CDR1 SGHAT and CDR2 FQNNGV. V lost 1 base and J lost 3, with 9 bases in between. The CDR3 spans 14 residues. This chain's CDR3 is CASSLAGLKETQYF. For the CDR3, the DNA is TGTGCCAGCAGCTTAGCCGGGTTAAAAGAGACCCAGTACTTC.

There are many counts of this clonotype. This chain connects TRBV29-1 to TRBJ2-2; 7 bases fit TRBD1. The CDR3 consists of 13 residues. CDR1 is SQVTM and CDR2 is ANQGSEA in the germline V gene. V lost 3 bases and J lost 4; bases outside the gene matches: 2. CDR3 region: CSVETGPTGELFF. CDR3 nucleotides: TGCAGCGTTGAGACAGGGCCCACCGGGGAGCTGTTTTTT.

Ten or more counts support this clonotype. The chain employs TRBV19 and TRBJ1-1; weak D call: TRBD1 (5 bases). Trimming pared 3 bases from V and 1 base from J, leaving 12 bases between. Germline V CDR1 and CDR2: LNHDA, SQIVND (reference sequence). The CDR3 is 15 residues long. The CDR3 nucleotides read TGTGCCAGTAGTATCTCCTCGAGGGGGAACACTGAAGCTTTCTTT. Translating gives CASSISSRGNTEAFF.

This clonotype came up many times. The chain uses TRBV7-9 and TRBJ1-1; D gene unclear. The CDR3 runs to 12 residues. With 1 base removed from V and 7 bases from J, the gap between germline ends came to 7 bases. Germline CDR1 is SEHNR and CDR2 is FQNEAQ (reference sequence). The DNA for the CDR3 is TGTGCCAGCAGCTTAGGCCCCTTTGAAGCTTTCTTT. It encodes CASSLGPFEAFF.

The count of this clonotype is one. V is TRBV6-5 and J is TRBJ2-5; 10 positions match TRBD1. The CDR3 totals 14 residues. Losses at the gene ends were 6 bases for V and 7 bases for J; bases not matched to a gene: 8. The V gene's germline CDR1 is MNHEY and CDR2 SVGAGI. CDR3 region: CASRQPGQGLTQYF. As DNA, the CDR3 is TGTGCCAGCAGGCAACCGGGACAGGGGTTGACCCAGTACTTC.

This clonotype has a count of ten or more. This sequence joins TRBV29-1 and TRBJ2-2; 9 nucleotides agree with TRBD2. V was pared by 3 bases and J by 5 bases, with 4 bases of the junction left unmatched. The CDR3 totals 14 residues. Germline V lookup: CDR1 SQVTM, CDR2 ANQGSEA. CDR3 sequence: CSVEASGITGELFF. CDR3 in DNA: TGCAGCGTTGAGGCTAGCGGGATAACCGGGGAGCTGTTTTTT.

Many counts were recorded for this clonotype. J is TRBJ1-2 and V is TRBV6-5, with 8 bases identical to TRBD1. The CDR3 consists of 14 residues. The germline V gene encodes CDR1 MNHEY and CDR2 SVGAGI. J gave up 4 bases and V 5 bases, and 6 bases lay outside the gene matches. The CDR3 here is CASSGGQAIYGYTF. CDR3 coding DNA: TGTGCCAGCAGTGGGGGACAGGCAATCTATGGCTACACCTTC.

This clonotype was seen more than once but under ten times. The chain uses TRBV12-3 or TRBV12-4 and TRBJ1-2; no definite D call. This CDR3 contains 13 residues. V gave up 5 bases and J gave up 3 bases, with 10 bases separating them. The CDR3 DNA is TGTGCCAGCAGTCTTGAGGACCACTATGGCTACACCTTC. It codes for CASSLEDHYGYTF.

This clonotype came up many times. The rearrangement uses TRBV10-3 and TRBJ2-6; 10 bases are a match to TRBD1. Unmatched junction bases numbered 7, after V lost 1 base and J lost 4 bases. The CDR3 length is 18 residues. Germline lookup yields CDR1 ENHRY and CDR2 SYGVKD. In nucleotides, the CDR3 is TGTGCCATCAGTGAGTTTCCGGGACAGGGGTCCGGGGCCAACGTCCTGACTTTC. Protein product: CAISEFPGQGSGANVLTF.

This clonotype was seen ten or more times. The V call is TRBV7-9, the J call TRBJ1-5; D remains unclear. CDR3 size: 13 residues. V lost 7 bases, J lost 10 bases, and 17 bases lay in between. The germline V gene encodes CDR1 SEHNR and CDR2 FQNEAQ (reference sequence). The CDR3 protein is CASNPKQADPQHF. DNA of the CDR3: TGTGCCAGCAACCCAAAGCAGGCCGATCCCCAGCATTTT.

This clonotype occurred a few times. It is likely a read error, because the conserved phenylalanine at the end of the CDR3 is missing. It is unclear where the CDR3 begins or ends on the DNA, so no DNA is shown, and the CDR3 is as TCRdb lists it. The gene calls are TRBV20-1 and TRBJ1-2; the table's D call, TRBD1, was not checked against the DNA. Germline CDR1 and CDR2: DFQATT and SNEGSKA (reference sequence). Including both end residues, the CDR3 is 14 amino acids long. CDR3: CSARGGSTGGNIFV.

This clonotype was recorded at least ten times. The chain employs TRBV7-9 and TRBJ1-1; unclear D gene. Germline CDR1 and CDR2: SEHNR and FQNEAQ (reference sequence). The CDR3 is 13 amino acids. V dropped 5 bases and J dropped 4 bases, with 11 bases sitting between them. CDR3 DNA: TGTGCCAGCAGCGAAAATTCGGGCACTGAAGCTTTCTTT. Translation: CASSENSGTEAFF.

In this sample, this clonotype turned up a few times. The gene calls are TRBV5-1 and TRBJ2-2, with D uncertain. The CDR3 runs to 14 residues. The V gene lost 3 bases and the J gene lost 1 base, with 7 bases spanning the gap. Germline CDR1 and CDR2: SGHRS and YFSETQ. CDR3 coding DNA: TGCGCCAGCAGCTGGAGACAGAACACCGGGGAGCTGTTTTTT. Translation: CASSWRQNTGELFF.

This clonotype was counted ten times or more. This chain joins TRBV7-2 and TRBJ1-5; D is possibly TRBD1 (5 bases). The CDR3 consists of 16 residues. The V gene lost 5 bases and the J gene lost 7 bases, with 21 bases spanning the gap. Per germline, CDR1 SGHTA and CDR2 FQGNSA. As DNA, the CDR3 is TGTGCCAGCAGCCAATTTAGTGCTTCGGGGCACCAGCCCCAGCATTTT. Residues: CASSQFSASGHQPQHF.

The chain has TRBV6-1 and TRBJ1-6, with D perhaps matching TRBD1 (5 bases). Germline CDR1 reads MNHNS; CDR2 reads SASEGT. V shed 1 base and J shed 6 bases, with 13 bases lying between them. The CDR3 sequence is 16 residues long. The CDR3 sequence is CASSEEGSRGNSPLHF. As DNA, the CDR3 is TGTGCCAGCAGTGAAGAGGGGTCTCGTGGTAATTCACCCCTCCACTTT.

This clonotype came up many times. This sequence joins TRBV5-6 and TRBJ2-5; no definite D call. Germline V lookup: CDR1 SGHDT, CDR2 YYEEEE. The CDR3 has 13 residues. Trimming took off 4 bases at V and 7 bases at J, with 14 bases between the two ends. This CDR3 reads CASSPRSDGTQYF. Written as DNA, the CDR3 is TGTGCCAGCAGCCCCCGATCCGATGGGACCCAGTACTTC.

The V gene is TRBV11-2, the J gene TRBJ1-2, with D unclear. This CDR3 spans 11 amino acids. Germline V gene sequence: CDR1 SGHAT, CDR2 FQNNGV. The V end lost 5 bases, the J end lost 8 bases, and 9 bases lay between the germline ends. CDR3 sequence reads: CASSGRQGYTF. The CDR3 DNA reads as TGTGCCAGCAGCGGCAGACAAGGCTACACCTTC.

This clonotype was counted at least ten times. V usage is TRBV14 and J usage is TRBJ1-1; D might be TRBD1 (6 bases). This CDR3 has 13 residues. Germline V gene data show CDR1 as SGHDN and CDR2 as FVKESK. Trimming took off 1 base at V and 6 bases at J, with 9 bases between the two ends. The CDR3 DNA follows: TGTGCCAGCAGCCAAGGCAGGGGCGCTGAAGCTTTCTTT. Translation: CASSQGRGAEAFF.

The table lists this clonotype with a few counts. This chain links TRBV19 with TRBJ1-5; D perhaps matches TRBD1 (5 bases). The CDR3 extends over 15 amino acids. The V and J ends lost 5 bases and 5 bases respectively, with 16 bases between them. The V gene's germline CDR1 is LNHDA and CDR2 SQIVND (reference sequence). Here the CDR3 reads CASSSYYRDYQPQHF. Written as DNA, the CDR3 is TGTGCCAGTAGTTCCTATTATCGGGACTATCAGCCCCAGCATTTT. Using reference TRBV19 and TRBJ1-5 for the parts outside the CDR3, the full variable domain is DGGITQSPKYLFRKEGQNVTLSCEQNLNHDAMYWYRQDPGQGLRLIYYSQIVNDFQKGDIAEGYSVSREKKESFPLTVTSAQKNPTAFYLCASSSYYRDYQPQHFGDGTRLSIL.

The V and J genes are TRBV19 and TRBJ1-6, with 7 bases lining up with TRBD1. CDR3 length: 14 amino acids. V lost 3 bases to trimming and J lost 9 bases; unmatched junction nucleotides: 5. From germline, CDR1 is LNHDA and CDR2 SQIVND (reference sequence). The CDR3 sequence is CASSIGTESSPLHF. The CDR3 DNA reads TGTGCCAGTAGTATTGGGACAGAGTCTTCACCCCTCCACTTT. Complete variable domain (other parts from reference TRBV19 and TRBJ1-6): DGGITQSPKYLFRKEGQNVTLSCEQNLNHDAMYWYRQDPGQGLRLIYYSQIVNDFQKGDIAEGYSVSREKKESFPLTVTSAQKNPTAFYLCASSIGTESSPLHFGNGTRLTVT.

There are many counts of this clonotype. DNA of the CDR3: TGCGCCAGCAGCCCTGGGACAGGCCTCTCCTACGAGCAGTACTTC. It encodes CASSPGTGLSYEQYF. The rearrangement uses TRBV5-1 and TRBJ2-7, with TRBD1 matching over 8 bases. CDR1 and CDR2 from the germline V gene are SGHRS and YFSETQ. V gave up 4 bases and J gave up 0 bases; unmatched junction bases: 6. The CDR3 consists of 15 residues.

This clonotype has ten or more counts. The J gene is TRBJ2-5, the V gene TRBV10-2; possibly TRBD1 for D (5 bases). Trimming removed 7 bases at V and 3 bases at J, with 9 bases between. There are 12 residues in the CDR3. Germline CDR1 reads WSHSY; CDR2 reads SAAADI. CDR3 amino acids: CASMSREETQYF. CDR3 nucleotide sequence: TGCGCCAGCATGTCCAGGGAAGAGACCCAGTACTTC.

This clonotype was counted a few times. The gene calls are TRBV20-1 and TRBJ1-2; a weak D match, TRBD1 (6 bases). CDR3 length equals 13 residues. The V gene's germline CDR1 is DFQATT and CDR2 SNEGSKA (reference sequence). Trimming stripped 0 bases from V and 7 bases from J, with 12 bases between. The CDR3 protein is CSARDTGKGGYTF. In DNA form, the CDR3 reads TGCAGTGCTAGAGATACAGGGAAAGGTGGCTACACCTTC.

This sequence joins TRBV6-5 and TRBJ1-5; D gene uncertain. There are 15 residues in the CDR3. Deletions cut 6 bases from V and 0 bases from J, with 12 bases between. The V gene's germline CDR1 is MNHEY and CDR2 SVGAGI. For the CDR3, the DNA is TGTGCCAGCAGAGAGACGGTTAATAGCAATCAGCCCCAGCATTTT. Amino acid sequence: CASRETVNSNQPQHF.